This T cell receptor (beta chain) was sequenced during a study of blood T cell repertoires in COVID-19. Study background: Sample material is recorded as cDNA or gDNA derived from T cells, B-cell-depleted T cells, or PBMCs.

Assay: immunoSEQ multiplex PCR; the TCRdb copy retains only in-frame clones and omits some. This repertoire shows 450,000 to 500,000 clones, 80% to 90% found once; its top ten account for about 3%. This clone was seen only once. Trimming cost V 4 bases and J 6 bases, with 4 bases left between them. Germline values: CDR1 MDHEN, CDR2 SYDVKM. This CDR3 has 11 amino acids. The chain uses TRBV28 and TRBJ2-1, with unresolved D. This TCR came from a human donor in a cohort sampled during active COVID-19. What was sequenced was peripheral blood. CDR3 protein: CASSWANEQFF. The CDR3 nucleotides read TGTGCCAGCAGTTGGGCCAATGAGCAGTTCTTC. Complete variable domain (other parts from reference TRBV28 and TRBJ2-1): DVKVTQSSRYLVKRTGEKVFLECVQDMDHENMFWYRQDPGLGLRLIYFSYDVKMKEKGDIPEGYSVSREKKERFSLILESASTNQTSMYLCASSWANEQFFGPGTRLTVL.